This T cell receptor beta chain comes out of a study of CD8+CD57+ T cells in acquired aplastic anemia. Study outcomes and limitations: Patients shared under 30 CD8+ CDR3 sequences with controls.

A few counts support this clonotype. Its antigen is not identified. The study profiled TCR beta VDJ and CDR3 using genomic DNA as template. MiXCR was run by TCRdb on the reads, yielding one entry per CDR3 protein. The table lists about 210,000 distinct CDR3 sequences, roughly 35% of them singletons, with approximately 1.2% in the top ten. This CDR3 has 13 amino acids. V was clipped by 6 bases and J by 3 bases, with 8 bases between them. Per the germline V gene, CDR1 is SGHVS and CDR2 is FQNEAQ. This chain connects TRBV7-8 to TRBJ2-2; D not resolved. Specimen: sorted CD4+, CD8+, or CD8+CD57+ T cells (not recorded which) from PBMCs. The clonotype comes from a human donor in good health, serving as a control. The CDR3 region is CASSPQYTGELFF. CDR3 sequence (DNA): TGTGCCAGCAGTCCCCAATACACCGGGGAGCTGTTTTTT.